These 4 T cell receptor beta chains were all obtained from the same sample, sequenced in a study of vaccination and CD4 T cells after COVID-19. Cultured CD4+ T cells had their DNA profiled by the Oncomine TCR Beta short-read assay. TCRdb redid the calling of the PCR reads with MiXCR, one entry per CDR3 protein. The table includes more than 9,000 distinct CDR3 sequences, around 40% detected once. These TCRs are of unknown antigen specificity. Treatment in this sample: roughly 11-day PBMC culture with coronavirus spike peptide pools or control peptides (ViraFEST assay). Material for sequencing was CD4+ T cells from blood, cultured in vitro. The receptors originated from a human donor who had recovered from COVID-19.

Only a few counts were recorded for this clonotype. This chain connects TRBV7-9 to TRBJ1-1, with 9 bases fitting TRBD1. This CDR3 is built from 15 residues. V was clipped by 5 bases and J by 4 bases; unmatched bases: 8. From germline, CDR1 is SEHNR and CDR2 FQNEAQ (reference sequence). The DNA of the CDR3 is TGTGCCAGCAGCGCCTGGGACAGGGTGGCCACTGAAGCTTTCTTT. It codes for CASSAWDRVATEAFF.

The chain couples TRBV10-3 to TRBJ1-5; D is uncertain. CDR1 is ENHRY, CDR2 SYGVKD, per germline. This CDR3 is built from 18 residues. V lost 8 bases and J lost 0, with 23 bases in between. CDR3: CAIPPRQLQPYSNQPQHF. DNA for the CDR3: TGTGCCATCCCACCCCGGCAGCTACAACCTTATAGCAATCAGCCCCAGCATTTT.

The V call is TRBV7-6, the J call TRBJ2-1, with 11 positions matching TRBD2. This CDR3 has 18 amino acids. V shed 2 bases and J 5 bases; nucleotides not matched to a gene: 11. The germline CDR1 and CDR2 sequences are SGHVS and FNYEAQ. The CDR3 coding sequence is TGTGCCAGCAGCTTACCGAGACTAGCGGGGAAGATCGACAATGAGCAGTTCTTC. It is translated as CASSLPRLAGKIDNEQFF.

The gene calls are TRBV6-1 and TRBJ2-3; 12 nucleotides align to TRBD2. Trimming cost V 6 bases and J 5 bases; bases outside gene matches: 3. This CDR3 is built from 14 residues. Germline V lookup: CDR1 MNHNS, CDR2 SASEGT. CDR3 region: CASRRLAGEDTQYF. As DNA, the CDR3 is TGTGCCAGCAGGAGACTAGCGGGGGAAGATACGCAGTATTTT.